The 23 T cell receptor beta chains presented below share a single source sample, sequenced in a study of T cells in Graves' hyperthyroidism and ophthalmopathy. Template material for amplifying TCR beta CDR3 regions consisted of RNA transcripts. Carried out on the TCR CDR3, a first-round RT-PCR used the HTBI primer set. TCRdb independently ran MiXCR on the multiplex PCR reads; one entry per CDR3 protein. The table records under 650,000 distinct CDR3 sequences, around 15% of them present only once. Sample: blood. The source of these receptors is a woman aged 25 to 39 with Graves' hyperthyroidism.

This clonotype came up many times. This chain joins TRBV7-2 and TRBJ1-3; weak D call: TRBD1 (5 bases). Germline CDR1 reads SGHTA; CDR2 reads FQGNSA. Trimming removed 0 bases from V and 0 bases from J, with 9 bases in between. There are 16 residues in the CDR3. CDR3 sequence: CASSLAGQSSGNTIYF. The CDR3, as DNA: TGTGCCAGCAGCTTAGCGGGGCAGAGCTCTGGAAACACCATATATTTT.

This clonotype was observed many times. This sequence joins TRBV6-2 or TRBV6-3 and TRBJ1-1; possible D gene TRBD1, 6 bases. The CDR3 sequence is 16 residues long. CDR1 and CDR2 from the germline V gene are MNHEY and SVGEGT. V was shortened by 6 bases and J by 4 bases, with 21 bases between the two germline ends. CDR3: CASSQGRARRGTEAFF. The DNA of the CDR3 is TGTGCCAGCAGCCAGGGGAGGGCCCGACGGGGCACTGAAGCTTTCTTT.

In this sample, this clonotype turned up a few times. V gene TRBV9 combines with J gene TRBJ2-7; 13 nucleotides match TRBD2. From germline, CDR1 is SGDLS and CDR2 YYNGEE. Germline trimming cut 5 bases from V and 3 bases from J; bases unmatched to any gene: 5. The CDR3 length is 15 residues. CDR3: CASSVGTSGIYEQYF. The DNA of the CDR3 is TGTGCCAGCAGTGTTGGGACTAGCGGGATCTACGAGCAGTACTTC. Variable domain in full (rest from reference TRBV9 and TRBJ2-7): DSGVTQTPKHLITATGQRVTLRCSPRSGDLSVYWYQQSLDQGLQFLIQYYNGEERAKGNILERFSAQQFPDLHSELNLSSLELGDSALYFCASSVGTSGIYEQYFGPGTRLTVT.

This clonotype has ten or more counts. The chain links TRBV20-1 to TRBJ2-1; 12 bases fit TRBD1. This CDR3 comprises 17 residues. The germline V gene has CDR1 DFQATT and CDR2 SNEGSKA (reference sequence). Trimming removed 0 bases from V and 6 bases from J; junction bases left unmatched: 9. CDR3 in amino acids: CSARDYGTGGAGNEQFF. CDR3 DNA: TGCAGTGCTAGAGATTACGGGACAGGGGGCGCGGGCAATGAGCAGTTCTTC.

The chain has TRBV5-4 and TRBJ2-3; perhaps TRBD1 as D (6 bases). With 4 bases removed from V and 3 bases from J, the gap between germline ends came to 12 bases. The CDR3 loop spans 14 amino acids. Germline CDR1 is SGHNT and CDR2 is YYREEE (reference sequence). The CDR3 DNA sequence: TGTGCCAGCAGCCCCAGGACAGTGACAGATACGCAGTATTTT. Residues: CASSPRTVTDTQYF.

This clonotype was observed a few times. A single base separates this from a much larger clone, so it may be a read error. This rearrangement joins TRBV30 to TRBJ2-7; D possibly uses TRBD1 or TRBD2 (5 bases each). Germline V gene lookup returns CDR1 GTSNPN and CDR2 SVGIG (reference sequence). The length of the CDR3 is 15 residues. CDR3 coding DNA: TGTGCCTGGAGTCCTGGGACGGATAGCTCCTACGGGCAGTACTTC. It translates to CAWSPGTDSSYGQYF.

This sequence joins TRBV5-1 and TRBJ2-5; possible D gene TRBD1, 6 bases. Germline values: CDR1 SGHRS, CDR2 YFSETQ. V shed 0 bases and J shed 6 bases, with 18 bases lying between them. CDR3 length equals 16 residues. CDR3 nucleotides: TGCGCCAGCAGCTTGGTAGGGGGATCACTAAAGAAGACCCAGTACTTC. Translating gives CASSLVGGSLKKTQYF.

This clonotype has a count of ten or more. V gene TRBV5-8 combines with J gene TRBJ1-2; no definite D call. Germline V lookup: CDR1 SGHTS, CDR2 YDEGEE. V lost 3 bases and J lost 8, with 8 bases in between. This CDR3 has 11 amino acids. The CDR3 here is CASSSSGGYTF. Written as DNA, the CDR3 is TGTGCCAGCAGCTCCTCTGGAGGCTACACCTTC.

CDR3 DNA sequence: TGTGCCAGCAGTCCGACTACACAAGAGACCCAGTACTTC. Translated: CASSPTTQETQYF. V gene TRBV27 combines with J gene TRBJ2-5; D may be TRBD2 (5 bases). The germline V gene has CDR1 MNHEY and CDR2 SMNVEV (reference sequence). Trimming took off 5 bases at V and 2 bases at J, with 9 bases between the two ends. The CDR3 sequence is 13 residues long.

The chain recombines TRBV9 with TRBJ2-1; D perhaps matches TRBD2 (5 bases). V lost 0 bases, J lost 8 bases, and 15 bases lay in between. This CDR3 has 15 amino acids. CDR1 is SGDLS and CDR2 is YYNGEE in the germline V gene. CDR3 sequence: CASSVGVLATDEQFF. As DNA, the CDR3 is TGTGCCAGCAGCGTAGGCGTCCTAGCTACCGATGAGCAGTTCTTC.

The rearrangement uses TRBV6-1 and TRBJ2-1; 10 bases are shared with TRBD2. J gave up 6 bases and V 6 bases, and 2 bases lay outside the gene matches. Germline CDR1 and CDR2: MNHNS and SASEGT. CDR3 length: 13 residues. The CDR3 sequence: CASSRLAGNEQFF. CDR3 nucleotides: TGTGCCAGCAGCAGACTAGCGGGCAATGAGCAGTTCTTC.

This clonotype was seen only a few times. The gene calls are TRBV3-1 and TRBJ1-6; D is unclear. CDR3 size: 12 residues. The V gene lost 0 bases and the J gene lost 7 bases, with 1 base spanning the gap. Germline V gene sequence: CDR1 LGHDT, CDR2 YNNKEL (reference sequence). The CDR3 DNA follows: TGTGCCAGCAGCCAAGAAAATTCACCCCTCCACTTT. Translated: CASSQENSPLHF. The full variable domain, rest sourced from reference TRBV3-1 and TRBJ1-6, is DTAVSQTPKYLVTQMGNDKSIKCEQNLGHDTMYWYKQDSKKFLKIMFSYNNKELIINETVPNRFSPKSPDKAHLNLHINSLELGDSAVYFCASSQENSPLHFGNGTRLTVT.

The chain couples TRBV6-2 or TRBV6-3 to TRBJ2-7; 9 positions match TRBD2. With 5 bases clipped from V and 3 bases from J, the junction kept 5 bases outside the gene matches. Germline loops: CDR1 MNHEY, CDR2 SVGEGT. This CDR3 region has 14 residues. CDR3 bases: TGTGCCAGCAGTAGTGTAGCGGGAGTCTACGAGCAGTACTTC. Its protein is CASSSVAGVYEQYF.

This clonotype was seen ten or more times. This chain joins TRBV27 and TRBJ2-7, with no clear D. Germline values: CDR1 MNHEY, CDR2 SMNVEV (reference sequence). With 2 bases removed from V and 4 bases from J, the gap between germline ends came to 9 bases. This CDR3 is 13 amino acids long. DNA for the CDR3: TGTGCCAGCAGTTTAGGGAAGCTTTACGAGCAGTACTTC. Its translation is CASSLGKLYEQYF.

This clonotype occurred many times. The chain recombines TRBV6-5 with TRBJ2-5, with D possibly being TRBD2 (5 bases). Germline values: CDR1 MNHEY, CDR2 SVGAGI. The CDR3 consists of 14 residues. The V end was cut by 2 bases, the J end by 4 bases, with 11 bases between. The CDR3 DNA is TGTGCCAGCAGTTACAATGGCGCGGGAGAGACCCAGTACTTC. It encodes CASSYNGAGETQYF.

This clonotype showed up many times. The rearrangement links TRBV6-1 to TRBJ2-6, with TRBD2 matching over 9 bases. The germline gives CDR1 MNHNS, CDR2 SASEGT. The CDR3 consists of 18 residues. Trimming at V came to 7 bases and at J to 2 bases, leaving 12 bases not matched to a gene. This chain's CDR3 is CASNVQRLAAAGANVLTF. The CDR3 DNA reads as TGTGCCAGCAACGTACAGAGACTAGCGGCGGCTGGGGCCAACGTCCTGACTTTC.

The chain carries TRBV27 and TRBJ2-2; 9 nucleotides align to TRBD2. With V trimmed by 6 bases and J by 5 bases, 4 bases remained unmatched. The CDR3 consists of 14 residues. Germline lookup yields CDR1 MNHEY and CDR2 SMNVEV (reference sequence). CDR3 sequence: CASSLAGETGELFF. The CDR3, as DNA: TGTGCCAGCAGCTTAGCGGGAGAAACCGGGGAGCTGTTTTTT.

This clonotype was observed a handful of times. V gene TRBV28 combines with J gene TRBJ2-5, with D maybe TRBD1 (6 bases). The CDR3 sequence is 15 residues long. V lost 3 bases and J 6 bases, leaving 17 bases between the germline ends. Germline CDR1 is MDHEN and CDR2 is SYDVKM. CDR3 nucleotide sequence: TGTGCCAGCAGTTTTAGTGGGGGCGCGGGTCAGACCCAGTACTTC. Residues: CASSFSGGAGQTQYF.

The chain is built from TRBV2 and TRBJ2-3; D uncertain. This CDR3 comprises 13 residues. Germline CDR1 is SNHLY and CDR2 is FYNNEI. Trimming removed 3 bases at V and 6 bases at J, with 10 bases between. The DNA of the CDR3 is TGTGCCAGCAGTGATGTCGCGTTCGATACGCAGTATTTT. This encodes CASSDVAFDTQYF. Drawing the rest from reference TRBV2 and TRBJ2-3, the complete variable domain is EPEVTQTPSHQVTQMGQEVILRCVPISNHLYFYWYRQILGQKVEFLVSFYNNEISEKSEIFDDQFSVERPDGSNFTLKIRSTKLEDSAMYFCASSDVAFDTQYFGPGTRLTVL.

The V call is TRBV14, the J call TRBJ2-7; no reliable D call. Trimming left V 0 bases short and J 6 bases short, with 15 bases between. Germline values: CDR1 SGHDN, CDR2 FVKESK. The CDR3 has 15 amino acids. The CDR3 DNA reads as TGTGCCAGCAGCCAAGAAGAGTTCTGGACCGGCGAGCAGTACTTC. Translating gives CASSQEEFWTGEQYF.

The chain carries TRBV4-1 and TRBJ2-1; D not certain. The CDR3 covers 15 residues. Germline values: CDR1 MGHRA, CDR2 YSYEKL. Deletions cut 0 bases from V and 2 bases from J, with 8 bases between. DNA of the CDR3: TGCGCCAGCAGCCAAGATCAACAGACCTACAATGAGCAGTTCTTC. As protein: CASSQDQQTYNEQFF.

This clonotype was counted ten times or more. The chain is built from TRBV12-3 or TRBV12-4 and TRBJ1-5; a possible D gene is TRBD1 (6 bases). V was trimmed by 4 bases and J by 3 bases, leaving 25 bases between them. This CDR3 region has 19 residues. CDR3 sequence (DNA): TGTGCCAGCAGTTCCCACCGCCGGGACATTTTCCTCCCCAATCAGCCCCAGCATTTT. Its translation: CASSSHRRDIFLPNQPQHF.

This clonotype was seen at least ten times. CDR3 DNA: TGTGCCAGCAGCTTAGCCAGGGCTAAAAACATTCAGTACTTC. Translating gives CASSLARAKNIQYF. The genes are TRBV7-8 and TRBJ2-4, with a tentative D call TRBD1 (5 bases). This CDR3 is 14 amino acids long. Trimming removed 0 bases at V and 4 bases at J, with 7 bases between. Germline loops: CDR1 SGHVS, CDR2 FQNEAQ.